This T cell receptor (beta chain) was obtained from a study of lymphopenia after photon versus proton radiotherapy (dated by TCRdb to the late 2010s). Context from the whole study: The study compared the immunological effects of photon versus proton radiation therapy in patients with gastrointestinal tumors who developed high-grade lymphopenia. The goal of the study was to characterize the differences between the two radiation modalities in how they affect the immune system. The roughly 18 patients in the cohort had gastrointestinal tumors, were treated with either photon or proton therapy, and subsequently developed lymphopenia.

This clone has more than one count but fewer than ten. The specificity of this receptor is unknown. No much larger clonotype is one base removed from it; base qualities were not supplied. Points the paper makes about the study in general: During treatment, patients who received photon therapy lost naive T cells and TCR diversity and gained effector/memory populations, whereas patients who received proton therapy remained relatively stable. Once the lymphocyte count had reached its nadir, the repertoires of photon-treated patients showed oligoclonal expansion, particularly of CD8+ Temra cells, and this expansion drove the decline in diversity. The authors looked at the survival association only in patients who died, and they framed better survival with proton therapy as a possibility rather than a demonstrated result. Across the cohort, an inverse correlation was found between a larger post-nadir drop in TCR diversity and overall survival time among patients who died.

Library preparation was by the immunoSEQ multiplex PCR assay. T cell repertoires were profiled with deep sequencing of rearranged TCR beta loci together with multiparametric flow cytometry. TCRdb took over this immuneACCESS table, retaining in-frame rearrangements with V and J assigned. Such tables are incomplete; in checked studies, under half of the missing clones stem from an unresolved V gene, and the remainder is unexplained. The sample table shows 43,000 or so clones, and 85% are seen once. The ten largest make up 2% to 2.5% of the sample. This sample comprised peripheral blood, obtained from a patient treated with photon-based radiotherapy. The TCR comes from a man between 35 and 55 years old with gastric cancer.

In nucleotide form, the sequence is TGTGCCAGCAGCGTAGGAACAGGGGACTATGGCTACACCTTC. Its product reads: CASSVGTGDYGYTF. This sequence uses TRBV9 and TRBJ1-2; TRBD1 fits 7 bases in the junction. For this chain, trimming is 0 bases at the V end and 3 bases at the J end, and the number of junction bases without a gene match is 2. The CDR3 has 14 amino acids, counting the end cysteine and phenylalanine. The DNA shown is the 42-base CDR3, in frame from base 1. According to the germline V gene, CDR1 reads SGDLS and CDR2 reads YYNGEE.